This record looks at one T cell receptor (beta chain) sequence and its context. The data originate from a study of blood T cell repertoires in COVID-19. Study in general: The origin of the acute and convalescent COVID-19 samples was the United States, Italy and Spain.

The method was immunoSEQ multiplex PCR; TCRdb's version includes in-frame clones alone and lacks a portion of them. The sample consists of some 110,000 clones, under 90% of them appearing once. The germline CDR1 and CDR2 sequences are WNHNN and SYGVQD (reference sequence). The J segment lost 4 bases and the V segment lost 10 bases, leaving 10 bases of the junction unmatched. This CDR3 has 14 amino acids. Sequencing input: peripheral blood. The chain has TRBV10-1 and TRBJ1-1, with 9 bases identical to TRBD1. This TCR was recovered from a woman aged 60-75 years with acute or convalescent COVID-19. The CDR3, as DNA: TGCGCCATCCCAATACAGGGGGCGGCCACTGAAGCTTTCTTT. Its translation: CAIPIQGAATEAFF.